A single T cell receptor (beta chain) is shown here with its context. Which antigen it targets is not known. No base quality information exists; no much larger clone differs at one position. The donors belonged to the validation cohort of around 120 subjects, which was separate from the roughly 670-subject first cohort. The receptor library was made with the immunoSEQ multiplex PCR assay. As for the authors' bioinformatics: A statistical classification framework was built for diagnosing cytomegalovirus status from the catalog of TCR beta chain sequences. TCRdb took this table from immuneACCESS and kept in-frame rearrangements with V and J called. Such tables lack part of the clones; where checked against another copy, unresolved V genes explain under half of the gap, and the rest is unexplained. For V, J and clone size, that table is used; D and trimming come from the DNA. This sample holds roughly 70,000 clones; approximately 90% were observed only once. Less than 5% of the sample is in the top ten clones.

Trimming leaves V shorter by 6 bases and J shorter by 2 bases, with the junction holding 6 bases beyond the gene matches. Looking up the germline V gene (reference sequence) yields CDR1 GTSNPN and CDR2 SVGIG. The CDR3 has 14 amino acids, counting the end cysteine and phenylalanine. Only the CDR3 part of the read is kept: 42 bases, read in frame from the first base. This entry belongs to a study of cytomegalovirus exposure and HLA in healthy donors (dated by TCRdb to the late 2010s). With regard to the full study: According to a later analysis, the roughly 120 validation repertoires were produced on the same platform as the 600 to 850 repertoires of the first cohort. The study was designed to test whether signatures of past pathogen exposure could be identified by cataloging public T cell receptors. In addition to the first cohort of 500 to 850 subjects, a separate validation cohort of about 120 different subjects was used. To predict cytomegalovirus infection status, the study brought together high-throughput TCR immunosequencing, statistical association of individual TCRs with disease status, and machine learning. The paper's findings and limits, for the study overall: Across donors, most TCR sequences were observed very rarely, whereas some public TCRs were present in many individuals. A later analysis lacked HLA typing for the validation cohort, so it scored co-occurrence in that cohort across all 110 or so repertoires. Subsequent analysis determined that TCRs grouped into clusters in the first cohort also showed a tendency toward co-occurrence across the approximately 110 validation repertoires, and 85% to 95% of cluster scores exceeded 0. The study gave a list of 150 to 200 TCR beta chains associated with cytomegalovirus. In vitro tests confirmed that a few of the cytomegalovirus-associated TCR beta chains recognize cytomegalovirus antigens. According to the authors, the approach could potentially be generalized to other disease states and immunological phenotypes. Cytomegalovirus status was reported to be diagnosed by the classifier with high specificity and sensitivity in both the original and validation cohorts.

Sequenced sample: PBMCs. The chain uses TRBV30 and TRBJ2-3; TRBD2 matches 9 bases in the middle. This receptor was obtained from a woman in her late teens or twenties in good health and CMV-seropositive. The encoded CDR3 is CACETSGTTDTQYF. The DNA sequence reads TGTGCCTGTGAGACTAGCGGAACCACAGATACGCAGTATTTT.